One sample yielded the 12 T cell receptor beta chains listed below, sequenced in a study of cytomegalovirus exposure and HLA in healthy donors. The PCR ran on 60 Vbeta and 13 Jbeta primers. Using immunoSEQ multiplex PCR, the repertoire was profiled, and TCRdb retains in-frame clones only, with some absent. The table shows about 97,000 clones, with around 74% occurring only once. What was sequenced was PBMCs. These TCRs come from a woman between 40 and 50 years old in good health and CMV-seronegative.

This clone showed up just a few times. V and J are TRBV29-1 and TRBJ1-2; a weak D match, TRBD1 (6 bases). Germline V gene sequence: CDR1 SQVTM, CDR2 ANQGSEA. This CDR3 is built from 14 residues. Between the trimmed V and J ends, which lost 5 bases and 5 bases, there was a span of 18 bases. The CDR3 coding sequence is TGCAGCGTTCTACACTCAGGGGACGGGTATGGCTACACCTTC. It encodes CSVLHSGDGYGYTF.

The CDR3 loop is CASSQALTREGGDGYTF. CDR3 in DNA: TGCGCCAGCAGCCAGGCACTTACTAGGGAAGGGGGCGATGGCTACACCTTC. The chain has TRBV4-3 and TRBJ1-2; 7 bases match TRBD1. CDR1 LGHNA and CDR2 YSLEER come from the germline V gene. J gave up 6 bases and V 3 bases, and 16 bases lay outside the gene matches. The CDR3 has 17 residues.

The CDR3 bases are TGTGCCAGTACTTACCCCTCAGGGGGATTCGATCAGCCCCAGCATTTT. As protein: CASTYPSGGFDQPQHF. This chain links TRBV19 with TRBJ1-5; 7 nucleotides line up with TRBD1. Trimming at V came to 7 bases and at J to 5 bases, leaving 14 bases not matched to a gene. This CDR3 is built from 16 residues. Per the germline V gene, CDR1 is LNHDA and CDR2 is SQIVND (reference sequence).

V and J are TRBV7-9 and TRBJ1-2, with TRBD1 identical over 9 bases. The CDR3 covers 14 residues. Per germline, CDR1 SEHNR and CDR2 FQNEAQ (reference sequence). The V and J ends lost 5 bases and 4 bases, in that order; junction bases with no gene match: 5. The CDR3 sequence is CASSPGQGLYGYTF. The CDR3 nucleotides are TGTGCCAGCAGCCCAGGACAGGGGCTCTATGGCTACACCTTC.

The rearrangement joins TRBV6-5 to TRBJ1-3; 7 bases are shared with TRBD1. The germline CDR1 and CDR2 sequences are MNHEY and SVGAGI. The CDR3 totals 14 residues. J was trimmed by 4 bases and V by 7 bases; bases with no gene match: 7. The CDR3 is CASKRGHSGNTIYF. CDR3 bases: TGTGCCAGCAAGAGGGGGCACTCCGGAAACACCATATATTTT.

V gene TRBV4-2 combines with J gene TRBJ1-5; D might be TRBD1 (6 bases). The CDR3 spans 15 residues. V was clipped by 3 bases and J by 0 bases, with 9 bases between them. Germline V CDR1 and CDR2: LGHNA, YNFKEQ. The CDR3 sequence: CASSHEQGSNQPQHF. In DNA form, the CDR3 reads TGTGCCAGCAGCCACGAACAGGGTAGCAATCAGCCCCAGCATTTT.

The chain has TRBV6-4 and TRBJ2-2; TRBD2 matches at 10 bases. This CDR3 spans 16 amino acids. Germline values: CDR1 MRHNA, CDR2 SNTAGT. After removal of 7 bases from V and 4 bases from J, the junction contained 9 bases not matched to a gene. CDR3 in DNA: TGTGCCAGCAAGAGTCTAGCGGGAGATAGCACCGGGGAGCTGTTTTTT. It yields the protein CASKSLAGDSTGELFF.

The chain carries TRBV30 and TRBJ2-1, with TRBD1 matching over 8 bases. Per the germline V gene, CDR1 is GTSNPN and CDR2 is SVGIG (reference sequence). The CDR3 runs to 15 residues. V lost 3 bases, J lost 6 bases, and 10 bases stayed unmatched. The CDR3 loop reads CAWSPFLTGVNEQFF. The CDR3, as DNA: TGTGCCTGGAGCCCTTTCTTGACAGGGGTCAATGAGCAGTTCTTC. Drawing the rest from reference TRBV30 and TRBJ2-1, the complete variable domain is SQTIHQWPATLVQPVGSPLSLECTVEGTSNPNLYWYRQAAGRGLQLLFYSVGIGQISSEVPQNLSASRPQDRQFILSSKKLLLSDSGFYLCAWSPFLTGVNEQFFGPGTRLTVL.

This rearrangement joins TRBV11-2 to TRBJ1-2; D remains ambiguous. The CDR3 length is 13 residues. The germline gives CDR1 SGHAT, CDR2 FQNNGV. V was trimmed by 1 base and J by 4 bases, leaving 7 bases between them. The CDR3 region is CASSLGAGYGYTF. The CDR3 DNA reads TGTGCCAGCAGCTTAGGGGCAGGCTATGGCTACACCTTC. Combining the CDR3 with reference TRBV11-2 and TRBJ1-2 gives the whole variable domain EAGVAQSPRYKIIEKRQSVAFWCNPISGHATLYWYQQILGQGPKLLIQFQNNGVVDDSQLPKDRFSAERLKGVDSTLKIQPAKLEDSAVYLCASSLGAGYGYTFGSGTRLTVV.

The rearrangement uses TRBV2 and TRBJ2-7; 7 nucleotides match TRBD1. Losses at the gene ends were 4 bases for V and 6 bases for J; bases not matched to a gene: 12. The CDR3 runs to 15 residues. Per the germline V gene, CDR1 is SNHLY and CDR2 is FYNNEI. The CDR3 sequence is CASSGQGLLLGEQYF. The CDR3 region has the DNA TGTGCCAGCAGTGGACAGGGCCTCTTACTGGGCGAGCAGTACTTC.

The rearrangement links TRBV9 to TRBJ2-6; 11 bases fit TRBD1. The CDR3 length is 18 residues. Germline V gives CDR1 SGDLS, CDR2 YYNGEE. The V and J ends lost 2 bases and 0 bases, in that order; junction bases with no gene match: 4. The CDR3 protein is CASSVTGTGGSGANVLTF. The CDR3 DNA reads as TGTGCCAGCAGCGTGACCGGGACAGGGGGCTCTGGGGCCAACGTCCTGACTTTC.

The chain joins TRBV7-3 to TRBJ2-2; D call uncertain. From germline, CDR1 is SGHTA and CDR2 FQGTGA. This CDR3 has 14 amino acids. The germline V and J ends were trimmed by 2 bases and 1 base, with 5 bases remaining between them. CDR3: CASSLVRNTGELFF. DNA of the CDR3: TGTGCCAGCAGCTTAGTGCGGAACACCGGGGAGCTGTTTTTT.